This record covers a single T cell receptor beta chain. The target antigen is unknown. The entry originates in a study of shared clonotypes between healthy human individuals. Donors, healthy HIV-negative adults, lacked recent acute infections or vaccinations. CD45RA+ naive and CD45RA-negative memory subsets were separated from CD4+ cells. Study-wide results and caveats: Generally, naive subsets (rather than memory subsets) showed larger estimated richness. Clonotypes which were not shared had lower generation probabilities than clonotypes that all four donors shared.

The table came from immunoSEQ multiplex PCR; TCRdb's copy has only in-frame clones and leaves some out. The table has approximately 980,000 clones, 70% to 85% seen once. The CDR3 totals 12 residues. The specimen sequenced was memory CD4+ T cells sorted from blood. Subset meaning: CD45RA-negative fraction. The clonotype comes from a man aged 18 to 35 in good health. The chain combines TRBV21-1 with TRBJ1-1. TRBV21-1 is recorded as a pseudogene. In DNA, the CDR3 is TGTGCCAGCAGAGGGGGGGCGGCAGAAGCTTTCTTT. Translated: CASRGGAAEAFF.